Listed below are T cell receptor beta chains from one sample, sequenced in a study of T cell responses to AZD1222 COVID-19 vaccine. Sequencing was performed with immunoSEQ multiplex PCR; in TCRdb, only in-frame clones are kept and a portion is missing. The sample includes tens of thousands of clones, roughly nine tenths seen only once; the top ten take about 7%. This specimen was peripheral blood, taken on day 0 of AZD1222 vaccination. The receptors were gathered from an adult in good health. Both conserved end residues are part of each CDR3. The order of the fields is D gene, J gene, V gene, clone size, CDR3 protein, CDR3 DNA. The D gene is left open where the match is weak. The size of a clone is reported for some rows only, either as once, few or many, or as a class for expanded clones.

d_gene: NA
j_gene: TRBJ1-1
v_gene: TRBV29-1
abundance: NA
CDR3aa: CSVDAEGGRRLGTEAFF
CDR3nt: TGCAGCGTTGACGCCGAGGGGGGGCGACGTTTGGGCACTGAAGCTTTCTTT

d_gene: NA
j_gene: TRBJ1-1
v_gene: TRBV14
abundance: NA
CDR3aa: CASSQVRGTEAFF
CDR3nt: TGTGCCAGCAGCCAAGTACGGGGCACTGAAGCTTTCTTT

d_gene: TRBD2
j_gene: TRBJ2-7
v_gene: TRBV10-1
abundance: once
CDR3aa: CASSTREEGEQYF
CDR3nt: TGCGCCAGCAGTACACGGGAGGAGGGCGAGCAGTACTTC

d_gene: NA
j_gene: TRBJ2-3
v_gene: TRBV27
abundance: NA
CDR3aa: CASTHRGRFTDTQYF
CDR3nt: TGTGCCAGCACCCATCGTGGGAGGTTCACAGATACGCAGTATTTT

d_gene: NA
j_gene: TRBJ1-4
v_gene: TRBV7-2
abundance: NA
CDR3aa: CASSLKKIGKLFF
CDR3nt: TGTGCCAGCAGCTTAAAAAAGATTGGAAAACTGTTTTTT

d_gene: TRBD1
j_gene: TRBJ1-1
v_gene: TRBV3-1/TRBV3-2
abundance: NA
CDR3aa: CASNGRGLTEAFF
CDR3nt: TGTGCCAGCAACGGCAGGGGGCTTACTGAAGCTTTCTTT

d_gene: NA
j_gene: TRBJ1-4
v_gene: TRBV27
abundance: NA
CDR3aa: CATKAARVTNEKLFF
CDR3nt: TGTGCCACCAAGGCCGCCAGGGTGACTAATGAAAAACTGTTTTTT

d_gene: TRBD2
j_gene: TRBJ2-3
v_gene: TRBV19
abundance: once
CDR3aa: CASSTLAGTDTQYF
CDR3nt: TGTGCCAGTAGTACGTTAGCGGGGACAGATACGCAGTATTTT

d_gene: TRBD1
j_gene: TRBJ2-7
v_gene: TRBV9
abundance: NA
CDR3aa: CASSVGQGSNEQYF
CDR3nt: TGTGCCAGCAGCGTGGGACAGGGTAGCAACGAGCAGTACTTC

d_gene: NA
j_gene: TRBJ2-1
v_gene: TRBV27
abundance: NA
CDR3aa: CASSPVTQGGGEQFF
CDR3nt: TGTGCCAGCAGTCCCGTGACACAGGGCGGGGGCGAGCAGTTCTTC

d_gene: TRBD2
j_gene: TRBJ2-4
v_gene: TRBV27
abundance: NA
CDR3aa: CASSLTSGMGKNIQYF
CDR3nt: TGTGCCAGCAGTTTAACTAGCGGGATGGGCAAAAACATTCAGTACTTC

d_gene: NA
j_gene: TRBJ1-5
v_gene: TRBV6-2/TRBV6-3
abundance: NA
CDR3aa: CASSYRQANQPQHF
CDR3nt: TGTGCCAGCAGTTACCGGCAGGCTAATCAGCCCCAGCATTTT

d_gene: TRBD1
j_gene: TRBJ1-5
v_gene: TRBV6-5
abundance: NA
CDR3aa: CASSYSGQSHQPQHF
CDR3nt: TGTGCCAGCAGTTACTCGGGACAGAGCCATCAGCCCCAGCATTTT

d_gene: TRBD1
j_gene: TRBJ2-7
v_gene: TRBV7-2
abundance: NA
CDR3aa: CASSLAGQFYEQYF
CDR3nt: TGTGCCAGCAGCTTAGCGGGACAGTTTTACGAGCAGTACTTC

d_gene: NA
j_gene: TRBJ2-1
v_gene: TRBV19
abundance: NA
CDR3aa: CASRSGTLSSYNEQFF
CDR3nt: TGTGCCAGCAGATCGGGGACCCTCAGCTCCTACAATGAGCAGTTCTTC

d_gene: TRBD2
j_gene: TRBJ2-6
v_gene: TRBV6-4
abundance: NA
CDR3aa: CASSDASGGSGANVLTF
CDR3nt: TGTGCCAGCAGTGACGCTAGCGGGGGGTCTGGGGCCAACGTCCTGACTTTC

d_gene: NA
j_gene: TRBJ2-1
v_gene: TRBV5-8
abundance: NA
CDR3aa: CASSLRARGQFF
CDR3nt: TGTGCCAGCAGCTTGCGAGCGCGTGGGCAGTTCTTC

d_gene: NA
j_gene: TRBJ1-5
v_gene: TRBV28
abundance: NA
CDR3aa: CASSFWFGGAIVGQPQHF
CDR3nt: TGTGCCAGCAGTTTTTGGTTCGGGGGGGCGATAGTCGGTCAGCCCCAGCATTTT

d_gene: NA
j_gene: TRBJ1-2
v_gene: TRBV28
abundance: once
CDR3aa: CASSPGQLHYGYTF
CDR3nt: TGTGCCAGCAGTCCTGGACAGCTACACTATGGCTACACCTTC

d_gene: TRBD2
j_gene: TRBJ2-7
v_gene: TRBV11-2
abundance: NA
CDR3aa: CASSSSSGAIAYEQYF
CDR3nt: TGTGCCAGCAGCTCCTCTAGCGGGGCGATTGCCTACGAGCAGTACTTC

d_gene: TRBD1
j_gene: TRBJ2-6
v_gene: TRBV7-3
abundance: NA
CDR3aa: CASSSDRGLPGANVLTF
CDR3nt: TGTGCCAGCAGCTCAGACAGGGGATTACCTGGGGCCAACGTCCTGACTTTC

d_gene: NA
j_gene: TRBJ1-1
v_gene: TRBV4-1
abundance: once
CDR3aa: CASSQDGVQRSEAFF
CDR3nt: TGCGCCAGCAGCCAAGATGGGGTCCAACGCAGTGAAGCTTTCTTT

d_gene: NA
j_gene: TRBJ1-4
v_gene: TRBV5-1
abundance: NA
CDR3aa: CASSLDIRFF
CDR3nt: TGCGCCAGCAGCTTGGACATAAGGTTTTTT

d_gene: TRBD1
j_gene: TRBJ2-7
v_gene: TRBV6-1
abundance: NA
CDR3aa: CASSEPQGDNPYEQYF
CDR3nt: TGTGCCAGCAGTGAACCGCAGGGGGACAATCCCTACGAGCAGTACTTC

d_gene: TRBD1
j_gene: TRBJ1-2
v_gene: TRBV9
abundance: NA
CDR3aa: CASSVGGTGGDGYTF
CDR3nt: TGTGCCAGCAGCGTAGGAGGTACAGGGGGCGATGGCTACACCTTC

d_gene: NA
j_gene: TRBJ2-5
v_gene: TRBV7-2
abundance: NA
CDR3aa: CASSLAMSQETQYF
CDR3nt: TGTGCCAGCAGCTTAGCGATGTCCCAAGAGACCCAGTACTTC

d_gene: TRBD2
j_gene: TRBJ2-7
v_gene: TRBV27
abundance: NA
CDR3aa: CASRTASGRLHEQYF
CDR3nt: TGTGCCAGCAGAACAGCTAGCGGGAGGTTGCACGAGCAGTACTTC

d_gene: NA
j_gene: TRBJ2-1
v_gene: TRBV12-3/TRBV12-4
abundance: NA
CDR3aa: CASSFSPGWRFF
CDR3nt: TGTGCCAGCAGTTTTTCCCCGGGGTGGAGGTTCTTC

d_gene: NA
j_gene: TRBJ2-5
v_gene: TRBV19
abundance: NA
CDR3aa: CASSIPGSGETQYF
CDR3nt: TGTGCCAGTAGTATTCCGGGGTCCGGAGAGACCCAGTACTTC

d_gene: NA
j_gene: TRBJ2-7
v_gene: TRBV6-5
abundance: few
CDR3aa: CASSYAQAGYEQYF
CDR3nt: TGTGCCAGCAGTTACGCGCAGGCTGGCTACGAGCAGTACTTC

d_gene: TRBD2
j_gene: TRBJ2-3
v_gene: TRBV15
abundance: once
CDR3aa: CATRRTSGGPADTQYF
CDR3nt: TGTGCCACCAGACGGACTAGCGGGGGGCCCGCAGATACGCAGTATTTT

d_gene: NA
j_gene: TRBJ2-2
v_gene: TRBV5-8
abundance: NA
CDR3aa: CASNIGMQETGELFF
CDR3nt: TGTGCCAGCAACATTGGGATGCAGGAGACCGGGGAGCTGTTTTTT

d_gene: NA
j_gene: TRBJ2-1
v_gene: TRBV3-1/TRBV3-2
abundance: NA
CDR3aa: CASSQGKAALYNEQFF
CDR3nt: TGTGCCAGCAGCCAAGGCAAAGCGGCCCTCTACAATGAGCAGTTCTTC

d_gene: TRBD2
j_gene: TRBJ2-1
v_gene: TRBV11-2
abundance: NA
CDR3aa: CASSLVFERGVPYNEQFF
CDR3nt: TGTGCCAGCAGCTTAGTGTTCGAGCGGGGGGTACCGTACAATGAGCAGTTCTTC

d_gene: NA
j_gene: TRBJ2-2
v_gene: TRBV3-1/TRBV3-2
abundance: NA
CDR3aa: CASSQDGNGNTGELFF
CDR3nt: TGTGCCAGCAGCCAAGACGGCAACGGGAACACCGGGGAGCTGTTTTTT

d_gene: NA
j_gene: TRBJ2-7
v_gene: TRBV6-5
abundance: NA
CDR3aa: CASSYTGQYYEQYF
CDR3nt: TGTGCCAGCAGTTACACTGGACAATACTACGAGCAGTACTTC

d_gene: TRBD2
j_gene: TRBJ2-7
v_gene: TRBV5-1
abundance: NA
CDR3aa: CASGTSGGYEQYF
CDR3nt: TGCGCCAGCGGGACTAGCGGGGGTTACGAGCAGTACTTC

d_gene: NA
j_gene: TRBJ2-7
v_gene: TRBV5-1
abundance: NA
CDR3aa: CASSYTGYEQYF
CDR3nt: TGCGCCAGCAGCTACACAGGCTACGAGCAGTACTTC

d_gene: NA
j_gene: TRBJ1-5
v_gene: TRBV10-2
abundance: once
CDR3aa: CASSDETGNQPQHF
CDR3nt: TGCGCCAGCAGTGACGAGACCGGAAATCAGCCCCAGCATTTT

d_gene: NA
j_gene: TRBJ1-4
v_gene: TRBV19
abundance: NA
CDR3aa: CASSIDFASGRPNEKLFF
CDR3nt: TGTGCCAGTAGTATAGATTTCGCGTCAGGGCGGCCTAATGAAAAACTGTTTTTT

d_gene: TRBD1
j_gene: TRBJ1-2
v_gene: TRBV7-9
abundance: NA
CDR3aa: CASNEGQINYGYTF
CDR3nt: TGTGCCAGCAACGAGGGACAGATTAACTATGGCTACACCTTC